Listed below are T cell receptor beta chains from one sample, sequenced in a study of cytomegalovirus exposure and HLA in healthy donors. Here immunoSEQ multiplex PCR was the method, and the copy in TCRdb shows in-frame clones only, minus some. Among tens of thousands of clones listed, 80% to 90% were seen once. Sequenced input: PBMCs. The receptor source for this set is a human donor in good health. CDR3s include the opening cysteine and the closing phenylalanine or tryptophan. Each record gives: J gene, D gene, clone size, V gene, CDR3 protein, CDR3 DNA. A D gene is named only where the DNA matches it firmly. The size of a clone is reported for some rows only, either as once, few or many, or as a class for expanded clones.

TRBJ1-2 TRBD1 - TRBV7-3 CASSGTTGFYGYTF TGTGCCAGCAGCGGAACGACAGGGTTTTATGGCTACACCTTC
TRBJ2-1 TRBD2 - TRBV4-1 CASSPLAGGVNEQFF TGCGCCAGCAGCCCCCTAGCGGGGGGGGTCAATGAGCAGTTCTTC
TRBJ1-2 - - TRBV4-3 CASSQDLTIQYGYTF TGCGCCAGCAGCCAAGATCTCACAATACAGTATGGCTACACCTTC
TRBJ2-2 TRBD1 - TRBV5-1 CASSLEAGGTGELFF TGCGCCAGCAGCTTGGAGGCAGGGGGCACCGGGGAGCTGTTTTTT
TRBJ2-7 TRBD2 - TRBV7-2 CASSPGTSRVGYF TGTGCCAGCAGCCCAGGGACTAGCCGTGTAGGGTACTTC
TRBJ2-7 TRBD1 few TRBV5-5 CASSFSQGAYEQYF TGTGCCAGCAGCTTCAGTCAGGGGGCCTACGAGCAGTACTTC
TRBJ1-5 - - TRBV28 CASSPRRGNQPQHF TGTGCCAGCAGTCCCAGGCGTGGCAATCAGCCCCAGCATTTT
TRBJ1-2 - - TRBV5-5 CASSLFSSERYGYTF TGTGCCAGCAGCTTGTTCAGCTCAGAGAGGTATGGCTACACCTTC
TRBJ2-1 TRBD2 few TRBV7-9 CSSSSWTSGGANEQFF TGTTCCAGCAGCTCTTGGACTAGCGGGGGGGCCAATGAGCAGTTCTTC
TRBJ1-1 - few TRBV28 CASSFGGAANTEAFF TGTGCCAGCAGTTTTGGGGGGGCAGCGAACACTGAAGCTTTCTTT
TRBJ1-1 - once TRBV2 CASSEGLETRGAFF TGTGCCAGCAGTGAAGGTCTCGAAACCCGAGGAGCTTTCTTT
TRBJ1-2 - - TRBV6-6 CASRRGGGGHYGYTF TGTGCCAGCAGGAGGGGTGGGGGAGGCCACTATGGCTACACCTTC
TRBJ2-7 TRBD2 - TRBV7-3 CSSSLGPTSGTYEQYF TGTTCCAGCAGCTTAGGACCGACTAGCGGTACCTACGAGCAGTACTTC
TRBJ1-1 TRBD1 - TRBV4-3 CASSQGGTDEAFF TGCGCCAGCAGCCAAGGCGGGACAGATGAAGCTTTCTTT
TRBJ2-7 - - TRBV5-5 CASSWIQGTAYEQYF TGTGCCAGCAGCTGGATCCAGGGAACCGCCTACGAGCAGTACTTC
TRBJ2-7 - - TRBV28 CASSPDRIPMGEQYF TGTGCCAGCAGTCCCGACAGGATACCCATGGGCGAGCAGTACTTC
TRBJ2-5 - - TRBV15 CATSRDGGQETQYF TGTGCCACCAGCAGAGACGGAGGGCAAGAGACCCAGTACTTC
TRBJ1-5 TRBD1 - TRBV4-1 CASSQDTGGSNQPQHF TGCGCCAGCAGCCAGGATACAGGGGGCAGCAATCAGCCCCAGCATTTT
TRBJ2-7 - - TRBV6-5 CASSYSLTYEQYF TGTGCCAGCAGTTACTCCCTAACCTACGAGCAGTACTTC
TRBJ1-6 - - TRBV18 CASSRLDKNSPLHF TGTGCCAGCTCACGGTTGGACAAGAATTCACCCCTCCACTTT
TRBJ2-7 - - TRBV6-1 CASTRSTLEQYF TGTGCCAGCACACGGAGCACCCTCGAGCAGTACTTC
TRBJ2-7 - - TRBV7-2 CASTHARDFPYEQYF TGTGCCAGCACCCACGCCCGGGACTTCCCCTACGAGCAGTACTTC
TRBJ2-7 - - TRBV6-5 CASSREYEQYF TGTGCCAGCAGTCGGGAGTACGAGCAGTACTTC
TRBJ2-1 TRBD2 few TRBV7-3 CASSRAGGYNEQFF TGTGCCAGCAGCAGAGCGGGGGGCTACAATGAGCAGTTCTTC
TRBJ2-2 TRBD1 - TRBV27 CASIGGTGNTGELFF TGTGCCAGCATTGGGGGGACAGGGAACACCGGGGAGCTGTTTTTT
TRBJ2-1 TRBD2 - TRBV7-2 CASSLAVLAGASSYNEQFF TGTGCCAGCAGCTTAGCCGTTCTAGCGGGGGCTAGCTCCTACAATGAGCAGTTCTTC
TRBJ2-1 TRBD2 - TRBV7-2 CASSLGGGGADEQFF TGTGCCAGCAGCTTAGGTGGCGGGGGGGCAGATGAGCAGTTCTTC
TRBJ2-3 - - TRBV19 CASTNPRRDDTQYF TGTGCCAGTACGAACCCTCGGAGGGACGATACGCAGTATTTT
TRBJ1-1 TRBD1 - TRBV9 CASSPQSTGGTEAFF TGTGCCAGCAGCCCCCAGTCGACAGGGGGGACTGAAGCTTTCTTT
TRBJ2-7 TRBD2 - TRBV18 CASSINGGARGSEQYF TGTGCCAGCTCTATAAATGGGGGAGCGCGGGGGAGCGAGCAGTACTTC
TRBJ1-1 TRBD1 - TRBV19 CASSNRGRNTEAFF TGTGCCAGTAGTAACAGGGGGCGGAACACTGAAGCTTTCTTT